A selection of T cell receptor beta chains follows, all from one sample in a study of T-cell memory formation after mild COVID-19. TCRdb ran MiXCR on the 5' RACE reads and lists one entry per CDR3 protein. The sample gives 90,000 to 120,000 distinct CDR3 sequences, 14% of which show up once; 30% to 45% is in the top ten. The sequenced sample consisted of PBMCs or a T cell subset sorted from them (not recorded which). These TCRs come from a man aged 18 to 29 who had mild COVID-19 (a few samples of this study predate the infection). Cell type and time point are not known. Both conserved end residues are part of each CDR3. Each record gives: J gene, clone size, D gene, V gene, CDR3 DNA, CDR3 protein. The D gene is left open where the match is weak. Expanded clones are given a class, and other clones once, few, many or no size at all.

j_gene: TRBJ1-5; abundance: .; d_gene: .; v_gene: TRBV12-3/TRBV12-4; CDR3nt: TGTGCCAGCAGCTCCTCCGTCCAGCCCCAGCATTTT; CDR3aa: CASSSSVQPQHF
j_gene: TRBJ2-3; abundance: many; d_gene: .; v_gene: TRBV20-1; CDR3nt: TGCAGTGCTAGTCATTCCTTGGTGGTAACAGATACGCAGTATTTT; CDR3aa: CSASHSLVVTDTQYF
j_gene: TRBJ2-7; abundance: few; d_gene: .; v_gene: TRBV29-1; CDR3nt: TGCAGCGTCCTCGGAGACAAAAGAAGCTCCTACGAGCAGTACTTC; CDR3aa: CSVLGDKRSSYEQYF
j_gene: TRBJ1-5; abundance: .; d_gene: TRBD1; v_gene: TRBV12-5; CDR3nt: TGTGCTAGTGCCGGAGGGGACAGTCATAGCAATCAGCCCCAGCATTTT; CDR3aa: CASAGGDSHSNQPQHF
j_gene: TRBJ2-3; abundance: .; d_gene: .; v_gene: TRBV5-1; CDR3nt: TGCGCCAGCAGCTTGGGTCAGACCACAGATACGCAGTATTTT; CDR3aa: CASSLGQTTDTQYF
j_gene: TRBJ1-6; abundance: .; d_gene: .; v_gene: TRBV6-5; CDR3nt: TGTGCCAGCAGTTACGTGGAGGCAGGGAGGGAACCCCTCCACTTT; CDR3aa: CASSYVEAGREPLHF
j_gene: TRBJ2-3; abundance: .; d_gene: TRBD1; v_gene: TRBV27; CDR3nt: TGTGCCAGCAGTGGGGGGACAGGGATTCCAGTTGCAGATACGCAGTATTTT; CDR3aa: CASSGGTGIPVADTQYF
j_gene: TRBJ2-3; abundance: many; d_gene: .; v_gene: TRBV4-2; CDR3nt: TGTGCCAGCAGCCAAGATTTGGGGGGGCCCACAGATACGCAGTATTTT; CDR3aa: CASSQDLGGPTDTQYF
j_gene: TRBJ1-4; abundance: once; d_gene: .; v_gene: TRBV4-1; CDR3nt: TGCGCCAGCAGCCAAGTAGGGGATGAAAAACTGTTTTTT; CDR3aa: CASSQVGDEKLFF
j_gene: TRBJ1-4; abundance: .; d_gene: .; v_gene: TRBV12-3/TRBV12-4; CDR3nt: TGTGCCAGCACTTCGTCTGGGGCTAATGAAAAACTGTTTTTT; CDR3aa: CASTSSGANEKLFF
j_gene: TRBJ1-4; abundance: .; d_gene: .; v_gene: TRBV6-6; CDR3nt: TGTGCCAGCAGTTACGGGGGGACTTTAACTAATGAAAAACTGTTTTTT; CDR3aa: CASSYGGTLTNEKLFF
j_gene: TRBJ2-1; abundance: .; d_gene: .; v_gene: TRBV11-3; CDR3nt: TGTGCCAGCAGCGGGCGAGGGGGAGACAATGAGCAGTTCTTC; CDR3aa: CASSGRGGDNEQFF
j_gene: TRBJ2-1; abundance: .; d_gene: TRBD2; v_gene: TRBV20-1; CDR3nt: TGCAGTGCTAGAGAACGGGGAGGGAGGCAGTTCTTC; CDR3aa: CSARERGGRQFF
j_gene: TRBJ1-1; abundance: .; d_gene: .; v_gene: TRBV29-1; CDR3nt: TGCAGCGTTGTTTGGGGCCAGGGCACTGAAGCTTTCTTT; CDR3aa: CSVVWGQGTEAFF
j_gene: TRBJ1-3; abundance: .; d_gene: TRBD1; v_gene: TRBV4-1; CDR3nt: TGCGCCAGCAGCCAAGAGATGACAGGGGGCCCTGGAAACACCATATATTTT; CDR3aa: CASSQEMTGGPGNTIYF
j_gene: TRBJ2-1; abundance: many; d_gene: .; v_gene: TRBV19; CDR3nt: TGTGCCAGTAGTGTCGGGACACTACTTACGCAGTTCTTC; CDR3aa: CASSVGTLLTQFF
j_gene: TRBJ1-1; abundance: many; d_gene: .; v_gene: TRBV12-3/TRBV12-4; CDR3nt: TGTGCCAGCAGCCCCACAGGGAACACTGAAGCTTTCTTT; CDR3aa: CASSPTGNTEAFF
j_gene: TRBJ2-7; abundance: .; d_gene: TRBD1; v_gene: TRBV12-3/TRBV12-4; CDR3nt: TGTGCCAGCAGTTCGACAGGGACCTACGAGCAGTACTTC; CDR3aa: CASSSTGTYEQYF
j_gene: TRBJ1-1; abundance: many; d_gene: .; v_gene: TRBV18; CDR3nt: TGTGCCAGCTCATCCCGACCGTACACTAACACTGAAGCTTTCTTT; CDR3aa: CASSSRPYTNTEAFF
j_gene: TRBJ1-1; abundance: .; d_gene: .; v_gene: TRBV27; CDR3nt: TGTGCCAGCAGTCACGGAGAGGTAATAGGGACTGAAGCTTTCTTT; CDR3aa: CASSHGEVIGTEAFF
j_gene: TRBJ1-5; abundance: few; d_gene: .; v_gene: TRBV6-1; CDR3nt: TGTGCCAGCAGTGAAGCGGTCCCCGGTGGTAGCAATCAGCCCCAGCATTTT; CDR3aa: CASSEAVPGGSNQPQHF
j_gene: TRBJ1-2; abundance: many; d_gene: .; v_gene: TRBV9; CDR3nt: TGTGCCAGCAGCCCCATGAACTATGGCTACACCTTC; CDR3aa: CASSPMNYGYTF
j_gene: TRBJ2-5; abundance: .; d_gene: TRBD2; v_gene: TRBV7-9; CDR3nt: TGTGCCAGCACCGAACTAGCGGGGGAGACCCAGTACTTC; CDR3aa: CASTELAGETQYF
j_gene: TRBJ1-1; abundance: .; d_gene: .; v_gene: TRBV11-3; CDR3nt: TGTGCCAGCAGCTTCAGGGGCTCGAACACTGAAGCTTTCTTT; CDR3aa: CASSFRGSNTEAFF
j_gene: TRBJ2-3; abundance: few; d_gene: .; v_gene: TRBV28; CDR3nt: TGTGCCAGCAGTTTTCGGGTGACCCCCTCCACAGATACGCAGTATTTT; CDR3aa: CASSFRVTPSTDTQYF
j_gene: TRBJ2-1; abundance: .; d_gene: TRBD2; v_gene: TRBV20-1; CDR3nt: TGCAGTGCTAGAGACCGCGGACTAGCGGGGACCTACAATGAGCAGTTCTTC; CDR3aa: CSARDRGLAGTYNEQFF
j_gene: TRBJ2-3; abundance: few; d_gene: .; v_gene: TRBV9; CDR3nt: TGTGCCAGCAGCGTGGCTGACACAGATACGCAGTATTTT; CDR3aa: CASSVADTDTQYF
j_gene: TRBJ2-2; abundance: few; d_gene: .; v_gene: TRBV20-1; CDR3nt: TGCAGTGCTAGAGATCTAGGGAGAACCGGGGAGCTGTTTTTT; CDR3aa: CSARDLGRTGELFF
j_gene: TRBJ2-3; abundance: few; d_gene: TRBD2; v_gene: TRBV6-4; CDR3nt: TGTGCCAGCAGTGACGGGGCGGGGGGCACAGATACGCAGTATTTT; CDR3aa: CASSDGAGGTDTQYF
j_gene: TRBJ1-1; abundance: .; d_gene: .; v_gene: TRBV12-3/TRBV12-4; CDR3nt: TGTGCCAGCAGTTTAGCGCTTGAAGCTTTCTTT; CDR3aa: CASSLALEAFF
j_gene: TRBJ2-1; abundance: few; d_gene: .; v_gene: TRBV12-3/TRBV12-4; CDR3nt: TGTGCCAGCACTGATTTGTTTGAGCAGTTCTTC; CDR3aa: CASTDLFEQFF
j_gene: TRBJ2-5; abundance: .; d_gene: .; v_gene: TRBV4-3; CDR3nt: TGCGCCAGCAGCCAAGTTGGGCAGGGGGGAGAGACCCAGTACTTC; CDR3aa: CASSQVGQGGETQYF
j_gene: TRBJ2-1; abundance: once; d_gene: TRBD1; v_gene: TRBV11-2; CDR3nt: TGTGCCAGCAGCTGGGGACAGGACGCCTACAATGAGCAGTTCTTC; CDR3aa: CASSWGQDAYNEQFF
j_gene: TRBJ1-6; abundance: .; d_gene: .; v_gene: TRBV12-3/TRBV12-4; CDR3nt: TGTGCCAGCGGCACAACAGGGTCTGATTCACCCCTCCACTTT; CDR3aa: CASGTTGSDSPLHF
j_gene: TRBJ2-5; abundance: .; d_gene: .; v_gene: TRBV9; CDR3nt: TGTGCCAGCAGCCCGGAGGGGGGGCAAGAGACCCAGTACTTC; CDR3aa: CASSPEGGQETQYF
j_gene: TRBJ1-4; abundance: .; d_gene: .; v_gene: TRBV9; CDR3nt: TGTGCCAGCAGCGTAGCAAGGGGGTCGTATGAAAAACTGTTTTTT; CDR3aa: CASSVARGSYEKLFF
j_gene: TRBJ2-7; abundance: .; d_gene: .; v_gene: TRBV12-3/TRBV12-4; CDR3nt: TGTGCCAGCACCCCTGACTCCTACGAGCAGTACTTC; CDR3aa: CASTPDSYEQYF
j_gene: TRBJ2-5; abundance: few; d_gene: .; v_gene: TRBV29-1; CDR3nt: TGCAGCGTAGGACGAAGCGGGGAGACCCAGTACTTC; CDR3aa: CSVGRSGETQYF
j_gene: TRBJ2-2; abundance: few; d_gene: TRBD1; v_gene: TRBV5-1; CDR3nt: TGCGCCAGCAGCTTGACAGGGGGCAAGGCCGGGGAGCTGTTTTTT; CDR3aa: CASSLTGGKAGELFF
j_gene: TRBJ2-7; abundance: .; d_gene: .; v_gene: TRBV5-1; CDR3nt: TGCGCCAGCAGCCCGTGGGCGGGGTCCTACGAGCAGTACTTC; CDR3aa: CASSPWAGSYEQYF
j_gene: TRBJ2-3; abundance: few; d_gene: .; v_gene: TRBV12-3/TRBV12-4; CDR3nt: TGTGCCAGCAGTTTAAGGTTTGCAGATACGCAGTATTTT; CDR3aa: CASSLRFADTQYF
j_gene: TRBJ2-5; abundance: .; d_gene: TRBD2; v_gene: TRBV7-2; CDR3nt: TGTGCCAGCAGCTTGCTCAGCGGGGGGCATGTGATACAAGAGACCCAGTACTTC; CDR3aa: CASSLLSGGHVIQETQYF